The rows below give T cell receptor beta chains drawn from one sample of a study of T cells after yellow fever vaccination. TCRdb fed the 5' RACE reads into MiXCR, producing one record per CDR3 protein. The sample shows 300,000 to 400,000 distinct CDR3 sequences, roughly 8.6% of them seen only once. Sequencing was performed on PBMCs, taken roughly 45 days after the first yellow fever vaccination. The receptors shown here come from a man aged 18 to 30 who received the YFV17D yellow fever vaccine. Each CDR3 is given with its conserved first and last residue. Fields, in order: V gene, J gene, CDR3 protein.

v_gene: TRBV21-1; j_gene: TRBJ2-5; CDR3aa: CASSKAQIGQKETQYF
v_gene: TRBV6-1; j_gene: TRBJ1-6; CDR3aa: CASSEEGYYSPLHF
v_gene: TRBV4-2; j_gene: TRBJ2-5; CDR3aa: CASSPSGGGGSETQYF
v_gene: TRBV28; j_gene: TRBJ1-5; CDR3aa: CASSFGGAGNQPQHF
v_gene: TRBV20-1; j_gene: TRBJ2-3; CDR3aa: CSASLWRGLTDTQYF
v_gene: TRBV19; j_gene: TRBJ1-1; CDR3aa: CASSEQGYTEAFF
v_gene: TRBV20-1; j_gene: TRBJ2-3; CDR3aa: CSAREALLNTDTQYF
v_gene: TRBV12-3/TRBV12-4; j_gene: TRBJ2-5; CDR3aa: CASGNRGPQETQYF
v_gene: TRBV4-3; j_gene: TRBJ2-2; CDR3aa: CASRLTKNTGELFF
v_gene: TRBV7-8; j_gene: TRBJ2-3; CDR3aa: CASTSGAQDTQYF
v_gene: TRBV20-1; j_gene: TRBJ2-5; CDR3aa: CSARQQETQYF
v_gene: TRBV12-3/TRBV12-4; j_gene: TRBJ2-2; CDR3aa: CASSSDRDSGELFF
v_gene: TRBV4-3; j_gene: TRBJ1-6; CDR3aa: CASSQDGRAQNNSPLHF
v_gene: TRBV11-2; j_gene: TRBJ1-3; CDR3aa: CASSLDPLGRRSSGNTIYF
v_gene: TRBV18; j_gene: TRBJ1-1; CDR3aa: CASSPVRGRTEAFF
v_gene: TRBV27; j_gene: TRBJ1-2; CDR3aa: CASSPWTGHGYTF
v_gene: TRBV4-3; j_gene: TRBJ2-2; CDR3aa: CASSPHRGSNTGELFF
v_gene: TRBV7-2; j_gene: TRBJ2-3; CDR3aa: CASSLGLAGGNTQYF
v_gene: TRBV5-1; j_gene: TRBJ2-3; CDR3aa: CASSLMEDTQYF
v_gene: TRBV4-1; j_gene: TRBJ1-2; CDR3aa: CASSQEATVNYGYTF
v_gene: TRBV7-6; j_gene: TRBJ2-3; CDR3aa: CASSSIRARDGVTQYF
v_gene: TRBV6-5; j_gene: TRBJ2-1; CDR3aa: CASSFKGGRNNEQFF
v_gene: TRBV5-5; j_gene: TRBJ2-3; CDR3aa: CASSPQGLAGGPDTQYF
v_gene: TRBV12-3/TRBV12-4; j_gene: TRBJ2-3; CDR3aa: CASSLSGGAFFTQYF